The T cell receptor beta chain described here comes from a study of T cells in Graves' hyperthyroidism and ophthalmopathy. As for this clonotype: Its antigen is undetermined.

TCR beta CDR3 region amplification was performed from RNA transcripts. Primed by the HTBI set, a first-round RT-PCR was run on the TCR CDR3. TCRdb reprocessed the multiplex PCR reads with MiXCR, giving one entry per CDR3 protein. The data show approximately 640,000 distinct CDR3 sequences, around 16% seen once. Study-wide results and limits: Blood samples included most of the expanded thyroid clonotypes exceeding 0.001.

Those patients with uncontrolled infection, other autoimmune disease, pregnancy or lactation were excluded. V gave up 6 bases and J gave up 3 bases; unmatched junction bases: 6. Germline V gene data show CDR1 as KGHDR and CDR2 as SFDVKD. CDR3 length: 14 amino acids. The clonotype comes from a man between 45 and 60 years old with Graves' hyperthyroidism. Source material: blood. The rearrangement links TRBV24-1 to TRBJ2-5; 7 positions agree with TRBD1. The CDR3 spells CATSPGQKKETQYF. CDR3 sequence (DNA): TGTGCCACCAGTCCGGGACAGAAAAAAGAGACCCAGTACTTC.